The sequence of this T cell receptor beta chain was determined in a study of blood T cell repertoires in COVID-19. TCRdb keeps only in-frame clones here, not all; method: immunoSEQ multiplex PCR. The sample has 330,000 or so clones, approximately 88% seen once. A single count supports this clone. The V gene end was trimmed by 10 bases and the J gene end by 4 bases; junction bases not matched to a gene: 7. The CDR3 runs 15 residues. Germline CDR1 LNHDA, CDR2 SQIVND (reference sequence). Sequences were obtained from peripheral blood. The receptor was isolated from a young man with COVID-19, enrolled during active disease. The V gene is TRBV19, the J gene TRBJ2-2; 12 bases are a match to TRBD2. The CDR3 sequence: CATKSGLAGTGELFF. The DNA for the CDR3 is TGTGCCACTAAATCGGGACTAGCGGGCACCGGGGAGCTGTTTTTT.